Listed below are T cell receptor beta chains from one sample, sequenced in a study of T cells after yellow fever vaccination. TCRdb re-analysed the 5' RACE reads in MiXCR, keeping a single row per CDR3 protein. The data show 620,000 or so distinct CDR3 sequences, roughly 17% seen once. Source: PBMCs, taken 5 to 6 days after the first yellow fever vaccination. The receptors were sampled from a man aged 18 to 29 who received the YFV17D yellow fever vaccine. Each CDR3 is given with its conserved first and last residue. A D gene is named only where the DNA matches it firmly. Clone size is not always given. Where it is, it says once, few, many or a class for expanded clones.

clone size,V gene,J gene,D gene,CDR3 DNA,CDR3 protein
many,TRBV5-1,TRBJ2-7,NA,TGCGCCAGCAGCCCGGTTCCAGGCTACGAGCAGTACTTC,CASSPVPGYEQYF
NA,TRBV7-2,TRBJ2-5,TRBD1,TGTGCCAGCAGCTTAGTACAGGGGGTGGAGACCCAGTACTTC,CASSLVQGVETQYF
NA,TRBV6-2/TRBV6-3,TRBJ2-3,NA,TGTGCCAGCAGACAGTGGGACGGGGGAAGAGATACGCAGTATTTT,CASRQWDGGRDTQYF
NA,TRBV7-9,TRBJ1-4,NA,TGTGCCAGCAGCTTAGTTTCCCCGGCAGGGGAAAAACTGTTTTTT,CASSLVSPAGEKLFF
NA,TRBV29-1,TRBJ1-2,NA,TGCAGCGCCTCCGACAGCCTCTATGGCTACACCTTC,CSASDSLYGYTF
few,TRBV5-1,TRBJ1-5,NA,TGCGCCAGCAGCTATAGGGGGGAGCCCTATCAGCCCCAGCATTTT,CASSYRGEPYQPQHF
few,TRBV12-3/TRBV12-4,TRBJ1-2,NA,TGTGCCAGCAGTTTGAGCAAACGGGGCTATGGCTACACCTTC,CASSLSKRGYGYTF
few,TRBV2,TRBJ2-2,NA,TGTGCCAGCAGTGACCCGAACACCGGGGAGCTGTTTTTT,CASSDPNTGELFF
few,TRBV4-2,TRBJ1-2,TRBD1,TGTGCCAGCAGCCAAGAAATAAGGACAGGGACTCGCTACACCTTC,CASSQEIRTGTRYTF
few,TRBV12-3/TRBV12-4,TRBJ2-2,NA,TGTGCCAGCAGTTGGGACTCCTACACCGGGGAGCTGTTTTTT,CASSWDSYTGELFF
NA,TRBV15,TRBJ1-5,NA,TGTGCCACCAGCAGAGGACTAGAGAATCGTGTTGTGGGGAATCAGCCCCAGCATTTT,CATSRGLENRVVGNQPQHF
NA,TRBV11-2,TRBJ2-3,TRBD2,TGTGCCAGCAGAGTTTTTAGCGGGGGGGGCCGGGATACGCAGTATTTT,CASRVFSGGGRDTQYF
NA,TRBV7-3,TRBJ2-3,NA,TGTGCCAGCTCCGGGGCTCCAAACGGGGATACGCAGTATTTT,CASSGAPNGDTQYF
NA,TRBV4-3,TRBJ1-3,NA,TGCGCCAGCAGCCAAGATCATAACTCTGGAAACACCATATATTTT,CASSQDHNSGNTIYF
NA,TRBV4-1,TRBJ2-1,NA,TGCGCCAGCAGCCATCCTTGGGACACTAGCTCCTACAATGAGCAGTTCTTC,CASSHPWDTSSYNEQFF
many,TRBV28,TRBJ2-5,NA,TGTGCCAGCAGTCCGAGCGGACCACACCAGTACTTC,CASSPSGPHQYF
NA,TRBV5-1,TRBJ2-2,NA,TGCGCCAGCAGCTTGGAAGTGAGGACGGAGATCACCGGGGAGCTGTTTTTT,CASSLEVRTEITGELFF
NA,TRBV6-2/TRBV6-3,TRBJ2-5,TRBD2,TGTGCCAGCTACGGGACTAGAGGCGAGACCCAGTACTTC,CASYGTRGETQYF
NA,TRBV5-1,TRBJ2-7,NA,TGCGCCAGCAGCTCTGGGACGGCGGCCTACGAGCAGTACTTC,CASSSGTAAYEQYF
many,TRBV7-2,TRBJ2-7,TRBD2,TGTGCCAGCAGCTCTCGGGGGGGGATCGACGAGCAGTACTTC,CASSSRGGIDEQYF
NA,TRBV20-1,TRBJ2-4,NA,TGCAGTGCGGCGGACAGAGCCAAAAACATTCAGTACTTC,CSAADRAKNIQYF
NA,TRBV9,TRBJ2-1,NA,TGTGCCAGCAGCGTATTTGCGGGATCTTACAATGAGCAGTTCTTC,CASSVFAGSYNEQFF
few,TRBV12-3/TRBV12-4,TRBJ1-3,TRBD1,TGTGCCAGCAGTCCGAGACAGGGAATAGGAAACACCATATATTTT,CASSPRQGIGNTIYF
NA,TRBV7-9,TRBJ2-5,TRBD1,TGTGCCAGCAGCCATCGGACAGGGGGGGGCCAAGAGACCCAGTACTTC,CASSHRTGGGQETQYF
NA,TRBV6-2/TRBV6-3,TRBJ2-3,NA,TGTGCCAGCAGTTACCACCGGGACTTCGGCACAGATACGCAGTATTTT,CASSYHRDFGTDTQYF
few,TRBV9,TRBJ2-1,NA,TGTGCCAGCAGCGTAAGTCCCTCGAGGGATGAGCAGTTCTTC,CASSVSPSRDEQFF
few,TRBV5-1,TRBJ2-1,NA,TGCGCCAGCAGGGGGGACCTCGGCGGAACCTACAATGAGCAGTTCTTC,CASRGDLGGTYNEQFF
few,TRBV7-3,TRBJ2-5,NA,TGTGCCAGCAGGGCCCGGGGCGGTACGCCAGGAGAGACCCAGTACTTC,CASRARGGTPGETQYF
few,TRBV10-2,TRBJ2-5,NA,TGCGCCAGCATAGGGTATTCGTCGGAGACCCAGTACTTC,CASIGYSSETQYF
NA,TRBV27,TRBJ1-2,NA,TGTGCCAGCAGTCCCCGGGAGGGGATAGGCTATGGCTACACCTTC,CASSPREGIGYGYTF
NA,TRBV4-2,TRBJ2-3,NA,TGTGCCAGCACCGAGAGGGATACGCAGTATTTT,CASTERDTQYF
NA,TRBV5-1,TRBJ2-2,NA,TGCGCCAGCAGCGTACAGGGATACACCGGGGAGCTGTTTTTT,CASSVQGYTGELFF
few,TRBV5-8,TRBJ1-5,TRBD1,TGTGCCAGCAGCTTTTGGGGGGACAGGGGGCAGCCCCAGCATTTT,CASSFWGDRGQPQHF
NA,TRBV6-6,TRBJ2-7,NA,TGTGCCAGCAGTTATCCCGGGGGATACGAGCAGTACTTC,CASSYPGGYEQYF
NA,TRBV15,TRBJ2-3,NA,TGTGCCACCTCAATGAGCGGCCCGAGCACAGATACGCAGTATTTT,CATSMSGPSTDTQYF
NA,TRBV28,TRBJ2-5,TRBD1,TGTGCCAGCAGATCTCAGGGGGCAGGCCAAGAGACCCAGTACTTC,CASRSQGAGQETQYF
NA,TRBV6-2/TRBV6-3,TRBJ2-6,NA,TGTGCCAGCAGTTACTCGATATTCAGTCCCAGCTCTGGGGCCAACGTCCTGACTTTC,CASSYSIFSPSSGANVLTF
once,TRBV11-1,TRBJ2-3,NA,TGTGCCAGCAGCTCAGGAAAGGGCGGCGGCACAGATACGCAGTATTTT,CASSSGKGGGTDTQYF
few,TRBV7-8,TRBJ1-6,NA,TGTGCCAGCAGTATCGCGGATTCACCCCTCCACTTT,CASSIADSPLHF
NA,TRBV12-3/TRBV12-4,TRBJ2-4,NA,TGTGCCAGCAGTTTAGAGGGGACCAGCGAGTACTTC,CASSLEGTSEYF
NA,TRBV18,TRBJ2-5,NA,TGTGCCAGCTCACCATCGGCACAAGAGACCCAGTACTTC,CASSPSAQETQYF
NA,TRBV11-2,TRBJ2-3,TRBD2,TGTGCCAGCAGCTTCCCTTACAGACTAGCGGGGGAAACAGATACGCAGTATTTT,CASSFPYRLAGETDTQYF
NA,TRBV5-1,TRBJ1-2,TRBD1,TGCGCCAGCAGCTTGGGCGCAGGGGGTGACTTTAACTGTGGCTACACCTTC,CASSLGAGGDFNCGYTF
few,TRBV7-2,TRBJ2-3,TRBD2,TGTGCCAGCAGCTCGGAGCGGGGCCACTTCACAGATACGCAGTATTTT,CASSSERGHFTDTQYF
few,TRBV27,TRBJ1-1,NA,TGTGCCAGCATGCCGACGGGGAGGAACACTGAAGCTTTCTTT,CASMPTGRNTEAFF